This TCR beta chain was recorded in a study of tumor and adjacent non-tumor tissue in lung cancer. For the study at large: Patients were aged roughly 31 to 76, around ten men and a handful of women, stage I to III. On average, productive TCRbeta reads reached about 4.17 million per sample. Broader study findings: Compared with tumor, normal lung showed significantly lower TCR diversity.

The template was RNA from unsorted bulk tissue. Donors were chemotherapy-naive, newly diagnosed lung cancer surgical patients in China, August–late 2014. In regard to this clonotype: Its antigen is not identified.

Three rounds of nested PCR, following a modified ARM-PCR protocol, produced the TCRbeta library. TCRdb re-called the multiplex PCR reads through MiXCR, storing one row per CDR3 protein. This sample has more than 85,000 distinct CDR3 sequences; around two thirds occur once, and the top ten carry about 15%. Germline lookup yields CDR1 SQVTM and CDR2 ANQGSEA. This CDR3 has 12 residues. This receptor was identified in a man in his 70s with non-small cell lung cancer. The sample was lung tumor tissue. J is TRBJ2-7 and V is TRBV29-1; possibly TRBD1 for D (5 bases). This chain's CDR3 is CSVRGRDYEQYF. CDR3 bases: TGCAGTGTAAGGGGCAGGGACTACGAGCAGTACTTC.